The 31 T cell receptor beta chains in this list originate from one sample, sequenced in a study of CD8 T cells in Susac syndrome. Random hexamers primed reverse transcription of roughly 0.5 to 1 ug RNA. Via MiXCR, TCRdb re-called the immunoSEQ multiplex PCR reads, giving one row per CDR3 protein. The sample lists 150,000 to 200,000 distinct CDR3 sequences, around 93% occurring once. The sample consisted of CD4+ T cells from PBMCs. These TCRs come from a human donor in good health.

Concerning this clonotype: One end of the junction fails to match germline, which may point to a read error. The chain couples TRBV5-1 to TRBJ1-1, with 8 bases matching TRBD1. Germline lookup yields CDR1 SGHRS and CDR2 YFSETQ. There are 13 residues in the CDR3. CDR3 region: CASSLQGDTEAFF. CDR3 DNA sequence: TGTGCCAGCAGCTTACAGGGGGACACTGAAGCTTTCTTT.

The J gene is TRBJ2-2, the V gene TRBV6-5; D ambiguous. CDR1 is MNHEY, CDR2 SVGAGI, per germline. The CDR3 is 13 residues long. V gave up 0 bases and J gave up 6 bases, with 5 bases separating them. The CDR3 loop is CASSYSTPGELFF. CDR3 coding DNA: TGTGCCAGCAGTTACTCGACTCCCGGGGAGCTGTTTTTT.

This rearrangement joins TRBV2 to TRBJ1-6, with D tentatively TRBD1 (6 bases). CDR1 is SNHLY and CDR2 is FYNNEI in the germline V gene. The CDR3 covers 14 residues. Trimming left V 8 bases short and J 10 bases short, with 18 bases between. The CDR3 spells CASPRGGLQSPLHF. The CDR3 DNA reads as TGTGCCAGCCCGAGGGGGGGTCTGCAGTCACCCCTCCACTTT.

This clonotype was observed a few times. The chain combines TRBV3-1 with TRBJ2-7; D not certain. This CDR3 region has 12 residues. V was cut by 4 bases and J by 0 bases, with 4 bases left in between. Germline values: CDR1 LGHDT, CDR2 YNNKEL (reference sequence). CDR3 DNA: TGTGCCAGCAGCCCGAGCTCCTACGAGCAGTACTTC. Protein sequence: CASSPSSYEQYF.

Here the CDR3 reads CASNNGRANYGYTF. The DNA of the CDR3 is TGTGCCAGTAATAACGGTCGAGCTAACTATGGCTACACCTTC. The chain links TRBV19 to TRBJ1-2; D is unresolved. The germline V gene has CDR1 LNHDA and CDR2 SQIVND (reference sequence). CDR3 length: 14 residues. Trimming left V 7 bases short and J 0 bases short, with 12 bases between.

This chain links TRBV29-1 with TRBJ1-1; D ambiguous. In germline, CDR1 is SQVTM, CDR2 ANQGSEA. The V end was cut by 4 bases, the J end by 1 base, with 13 bases between. CDR3 length equals 14 residues. For the CDR3, the DNA is TGCAGCGTTGTGGCGGCGGCGGCGAACACTGAAGCTTTCTTT. This translates into CSVVAAAANTEAFF. Together with reference TRBV29-1 and TRBJ1-1, the CDR3 gives the full variable domain: SAVISQKPSRDICQRGTSLTIQCQVDSQVTMMFWYRQQPGQSLTLIATANQGSEATYESGFVIDKFPISRPNLTFSTLTVSNMSPEDSSIYLCSVVAAAANTEAFFGQGTRLTVV.

The rearrangement links TRBV5-1 to TRBJ2-1, with D perhaps matching TRBD1 or TRBD2 (5 bases each). The length of the CDR3 is 13 residues. Germline CDR1 and CDR2: SGHRS and YFSETQ. V dropped 4 bases and J dropped 6 bases, with 11 bases sitting between them. The DNA of the CDR3 is TGCGCCAGCAGCACCGAGGGGTTCAATGAGCAGTTCTTC. Protein: CASSTEGFNEQFF.

The chain carries TRBV6-1 and TRBJ2-3; 13 nucleotides line up with TRBD2. Germline V gives CDR1 MNHNS, CDR2 SASEGT. This CDR3 comprises 18 residues. V dropped 4 bases and J dropped 5; count of bases not matched to a gene: 12. The CDR3 loop reads CASSGTSGGAAVLDTQYF. CDR3 nucleotide sequence: TGTGCCAGCAGTGGCACTAGCGGGGGGGCCGCAGTTTTAGATACGCAGTATTTT.

This chain joins TRBV4-1 and TRBJ2-5, with D tentatively TRBD2 (6 bases). Germline CDR1 reads MGHRA; CDR2 reads YSYEKL. V gave up 4 bases and J gave up 4 bases, with 16 bases separating them. The CDR3 runs to 15 residues. The CDR3 bases are TGCGCCAGCAGCCGGGCGGGACTCCCGGGAGAGACCCAGTACTTC. Amino acid sequence: CASSRAGLPGETQYF.

V usage is TRBV7-2 and J usage is TRBJ1-6; TRBD1 agrees at 8 bases. V was clipped by 2 bases and J by 9 bases; unmatched bases: 6. The CDR3 is 15 residues long. Germline-derived CDR1 and CDR2 are SGHTA and FQGNSA. CDR3 sequence: CASSLNPDRASPLHF. CDR3 bases: TGTGCCAGCAGCTTAAACCCGGACAGGGCTTCACCCCTCCACTTT.

This chain connects TRBV2 to TRBJ2-7; D not certain. V shed 6 bases and J shed 6 bases, with 9 bases lying between them. Germline lookup yields CDR1 SNHLY and CDR2 FYNNEI. The length of the CDR3 is 11 residues. As DNA, the CDR3 is TGTGCCAGCAGCCCACAGCGCGAGCAGTACTTC. Its translation: CASSPQREQYF. The full variable domain, with the rest looked up from reference TRBV2 and TRBJ2-7, is EPEVTQTPSHQVTQMGQEVILRCVPISNHLYFYWYRQILGQKVEFLVSFYNNEISEKSEIFDDQFSVERPDGSNFTLKIRSTKLEDSAMYFCASSPQREQYFGPGTRLTVT.

This clonotype was seen a handful of times. The chain carries TRBV5-1 and TRBJ2-7; no definite D call. The V end lost 0 bases, the J end lost 6 bases, and 4 bases lay between the germline ends. This CDR3 is 11 amino acids long. The germline CDR1 and CDR2 sequences are SGHRS and YFSETQ. CDR3 residues: CASSLESEQYF. The CDR3, as DNA: TGCGCCAGCAGCTTGGAGTCCGAGCAGTACTTC.

In DNA form, the CDR3 reads TGTGCCAGCAGCCAGGGTTACAATCAGCCCCAGCATTTT. It encodes CASSQGYNQPQHF. This chain links TRBV3-1 with TRBJ1-5; D is unresolved. The V gene lost 3 bases and the J gene lost 3 bases, with 6 bases spanning the gap. The CDR3 has 13 residues. Germline values: CDR1 LGHDT, CDR2 YNNKEL (reference sequence). The full variable domain, rest sourced from reference TRBV3-1 and TRBJ1-5, is DTAVSQTPKYLVTQMGNDKSIKCEQNLGHDTMYWYKQDSKKFLKIMFSYNNKELIINETVPNRFSPKSPDKAHLNLHINSLELGDSAVYFCASSQGYNQPQHFGDGTRLSIL.

V usage is TRBV11-1 and J usage is TRBJ2-4, with D perhaps assigned TRBD1 or TRBD2 (6 bases each). V was clipped by 3 bases and J by 8 bases, with 17 bases between them. This CDR3 contains 15 residues. Germline V gives CDR1 SGHAT, CDR2 FQDESV (reference sequence). CDR3 residues: CASSLTTGWGDIQYF. As DNA, the CDR3 is TGTGCCAGCAGCTTGACAACAGGGTGGGGGGACATTCAGTACTTC.

The gene calls are TRBV20-1 and TRBJ1-2; D is unclear. V lost 3 bases and J lost 5, with 13 bases in between. Per germline, CDR1 DFQATT and CDR2 SNEGSKA (reference sequence). The CDR3 spans 13 residues. The CDR3 sequence is CSASSPALYGYTF. As DNA, the CDR3 is TGCAGTGCTAGTTCGCCCGCCCTTTATGGCTACACCTTC.

J is TRBJ2-1 and V is TRBV6-5, with D maybe TRBD1 (5 bases). The CDR3 is 15 residues long. Between the trimmed V and J ends, which lost 4 bases and 0 bases, there was a span of 10 bases. Germline V gene lookup returns CDR1 MNHEY and CDR2 SVGAGI. CDR3 DNA sequence: TGTGCCAGCAGTTGGGGCACCCGCTCCTACAATGAGCAGTTCTTC. Its translation is CASSWGTRSYNEQFF.

This clonotype occurred once. The CDR3 DNA is TGTGCCAGCAACTCGCGGGGGGGCCGCTCCCAAGAGACCCAGTACTTC. Protein product: CASNSRGGRSQETQYF. The rearrangement uses TRBV2 and TRBJ2-5; TRBD2 matches 9 bases. V shed 7 bases, J shed 1 base, and the junction held 10 bases outside the gene matches. Germline values: CDR1 SNHLY, CDR2 FYNNEI. The CDR3 spans 16 residues.

The V and J genes are TRBV19 and TRBJ2-1; 9 nucleotides line up with TRBD1. The CDR3 has 14 amino acids. V lost 6 bases, J lost 5 bases, and 5 bases stayed unmatched. The germline V gene has CDR1 LNHDA and CDR2 SQIVND (reference sequence). The CDR3 reads CASRPGQGHNEQFF. In nucleotides, the CDR3 is TGTGCCAGTAGGCCGGGACAGGGTCACAATGAGCAGTTCTTC.

This clonotype was seen just once. The rearrangement joins TRBV28 to TRBJ1-1; no clear D gene. CDR1 is MDHEN and CDR2 is SYDVKM in the germline V gene. This CDR3 is built from 13 residues. V lost 3 bases and J lost 5, with 10 bases in between. This CDR3 is CASSLISGTEAFF. CDR3 DNA: TGTGCCAGCAGTTTGATCAGCGGGACTGAAGCTTTCTTT.

This clonotype was observed once. The V gene is TRBV24-1, the J gene TRBJ2-2; D is possibly TRBD1 (6 bases). Germline V gene sequence: CDR1 KGHDR, CDR2 SFDVKD. Trimming left V 3 bases short and J 4 bases short, with 14 bases between. The CDR3 totals 16 residues. The CDR3 nucleotides are TGTGCCACCAGTGATCCCACCTTGGGGGCCACCGGGGAGCTGTTTTTT. Its translation: CATSDPTLGATGELFF.

The chain couples TRBV5-6 to TRBJ1-1; TRBD1 aligns across 10 bases. With V trimmed by 3 bases and J by 6 bases, 5 bases remained unmatched. There are 14 residues in the CDR3. Germline CDR1 reads SGHDT; CDR2 reads YYEEEE. The CDR3 spells CASSWDRGPAEAFF. In DNA form, the CDR3 reads TGTGCCAGCAGCTGGGACAGGGGTCCGGCTGAAGCTTTCTTT. Looking up the rest from reference TRBV5-6 and TRBJ1-1 gives the full variable domain: DAGVTQSPTHLIKTRGQQVTLRCSPKSGHDTVSWYQQALGQGPQFIFQYYEEEERQRGNFPDRFSGHQFPNYSSELNVNALLLGDSALYLCASSWDRGPAEAFFGQGTRLTVV.

The chain links TRBV9 to TRBJ1-2, with 12 positions matching TRBD1. The length of the CDR3 is 17 residues. Germline values: CDR1 SGDLS, CDR2 YYNGEE. With V trimmed by 2 bases and J by 3 bases, 8 bases remained unmatched. The CDR3 is CASSVSAGTGGYYGYTF. The CDR3 bases are TGTGCCAGCAGCGTTTCAGCCGGGACAGGGGGCTACTATGGCTACACCTTC.

The chain recombines TRBV7-9 with TRBJ2-7, with 8 bases identical to TRBD1. CDR1 and CDR2 from the germline V gene are SEHNR and FQNEAQ (reference sequence). V lost 4 bases to trimming and J lost 3 bases; unmatched junction nucleotides: 8. This CDR3 contains 15 residues. CDR3 sequence: CASSSLRGQLYEQYF. The CDR3 nucleotides read TGTGCCAGCAGCTCCCTCAGGGGGCAACTCTACGAGCAGTACTTC.

This chain uses TRBV6-5 with TRBJ1-2; no clear D gene. Trimming removed 4 bases at V and 2 bases at J, with 14 bases between. CDR3 length equals 15 residues. Germline values: CDR1 MNHEY, CDR2 SVGAGI. CDR3 in DNA: TGTGCCAGCAGTTCCAACACGGCCTCGAACTATGGCTACACCTTC. It translates to CASSSNTASNYGYTF.

The chain is built from TRBV20-1 and TRBJ2-1; possible D gene TRBD1, 6 bases. Trimming removed 3 bases from V and 2 bases from J, with 14 bases in between. This CDR3 is built from 15 residues. Germline V gene sequence: CDR1 DFQATT, CDR2 SNEGSKA (reference sequence). In nucleotides, the CDR3 is TGCAGTGCTAGTCCCGACAGGTCAACCTACAATGAGCAGTTCTTC. Its protein product is CSASPDRSTYNEQFF.

This chain connects TRBV12-3 or TRBV12-4 to TRBJ1-3; D call uncertain. Trimming removed 9 bases from V and 4 bases from J, with 13 bases in between. CDR3 length: 13 residues. In nucleotides, the CDR3 is TGTGCCAGTGGAAGAAGGTCAGGAAACACCATATATTTT. Translating gives CASGRRSGNTIYF.

With respect to this clonotype: A read error may account for a junction end that differs from germline. This chain links TRBV6-6 with TRBJ2-3; D not resolved. CDR1 is MNHNY and CDR2 is SVGAGI in the germline V gene (reference sequence). The CDR3 covers 14 residues. CDR3 nucleotide sequence: TGTGCCCGCAGACTCACGATTAGCACAGATACGCAGTATTTT. This gives the protein CARRLTISTDTQYF.

This clonotype was found once. The rearrangement uses TRBV29-1 and TRBJ2-3; maybe TRBD1 (6 bases). The germline V gene has CDR1 SQVTM and CDR2 ANQGSEA. CDR3 length equals 15 residues. Trimming removed 4 bases at V and 4 bases at J, with 18 bases between. As DNA, the CDR3 is TGCAGCGTTGCAGGACATGGGGGCGCGTCAGATACGCAGTATTTT. Protein sequence: CSVAGHGGASDTQYF.

J is TRBJ2-7 and V is TRBV6-1; no clear D gene. With 8 bases removed from V and 2 bases from J, the gap between germline ends came to 13 bases. The CDR3 runs to 13 residues. Per the germline V gene, CDR1 is MNHNS and CDR2 is SASEGT. The chain's CDR3 is CASDSPQTYEQYF. The CDR3 nucleotides are TGTGCCAGCGATAGTCCGCAAACCTACGAGCAGTACTTC.

This clonotype was recorded once. J is TRBJ2-7 and V is TRBV12-3 or TRBV12-4, with 7 bases identical to TRBD1. The CDR3 is 14 residues long. The ends lost 8 bases at V and 5 bases at J; junction bases unmatched: 12. CDR3 sequence reads: CASGVRQGRDEQYF. Here the CDR3 DNA reads TGTGCCAGCGGGGTTCGACAGGGACGTGACGAGCAGTACTTC.

The genes are TRBV29-1 and TRBJ2-2; D tentatively fits TRBD1 or TRBD2 (5 bases each). The CDR3 has 14 amino acids. CDR1 SQVTM and CDR2 ANQGSEA come from the germline V gene. Between the trimmed V and J ends, which lost 4 bases and 1 base, there was a span of 10 bases. CDR3 loop: CSVGDHLNTGELFF. The CDR3 DNA is TGCAGCGTTGGGGACCACTTGAACACCGGGGAGCTGTTTTTT.